This T cell receptor (beta chain) is drawn from a study of CD8 T cells in ankylosing spondylitis. Library preparation for TCR beta used quantitative 5'-RACE with molecular barcodes. TCRdb reprocessed the 5' RACE reads via MiXCR and lists one record per CDR3 protein. The repertoire consists of under 200,000 distinct CDR3 sequences, with 9.8% occurring once and the leading ten covering less than 15%. Study-level results: Reactive arthritis synovial fluid and blood previously showed some of these motif variants. Reportedly, disease-linked clones are significantly enriched in ankylosing spondylitis patients' matched synovial fluid.

In regard to this clonotype: The antigen is undetermined.

V lost 2 bases, J lost 5 bases, and 7 bases lay in between. Germline V gene lookup returns CDR1 MNHEY and CDR2 SMNVEV (reference sequence). The CDR3 has 13 amino acids. What was sequenced was blood, either unsorted or a sorted T cell fraction (not recorded which). This clonotype was obtained from a female donor with ankylosing spondylitis or in good health (not recorded which). This chain connects TRBV27 to TRBJ1-5; D is ambiguous. CDR3 in amino acids: CASSLGLDQPQHF. DNA of the CDR3: TGTGCCAGCAGTTTAGGTCTCGATCAGCCCCAGCATTTT.